This TCR beta chain derives from a study of cytomegalovirus exposure and HLA in healthy donors. The study's findings and limits: Across donors, presence/absence analyses took sequencing depth to be roughly uniform. Most CMV-associated TCR beta chains were later found to appear HLA-restricted. Both high specificity and high sensitivity reportedly marked the classifier's diagnosis of cytomegalovirus status. In a later analysis, common viral pathogens appeared linked to several of the most significant clusters.

As for this clone: What it binds is not known.

Germline trimming cut 1 base from V and 5 bases from J; bases unmatched to any gene: 10. Germline loops: CDR1 LNHDA, CDR2 SQIVND (reference sequence). The CDR3 is made up of 16 amino acids. The PCR used 60 Vbeta and 13 Jbeta primers. Assay: immunoSEQ multiplex PCR; the TCRdb copy retains only in-frame clones and omits some. Here the sample spans about 160,000 clones, roughly 73% being singletons. The chain couples TRBV19 to TRBJ2-5; the match to TRBD1 covers 7 bases. Sequencing input: PBMCs. This receptor was taken from a woman aged 25 to 45 in good health and CMV-seronegative. CDR3 nucleotides: TGTGCCAGTAGTATAGGACAGGGAAGGGCCGTGGAGACCCAGTACTTC. It translates to CASSIGQGRAVETQYF.